These 5 T cell receptor beta chains originate from one sample sequenced in a study of glioma-infiltrating T cells after dendritic cell vaccination. The time point: after dendritic cell vaccination, including at tumor progression/relapse. Sequencing used immunoSEQ multiplex PCR; TCRdb keeps in-frame clones, though not all of them. There are more than 95,000 clones in the sample; around 89% occur only once, and around 2.6% lies in the top ten. The sample in question was blood, obtained after dendritic cell vaccination. Source of these receptors: a human donor with glioblastoma.

The chain combines TRBV5-5 with TRBJ1-1, with D possibly being TRBD1 (6 bases). Deletions cut 4 bases from V and 0 bases from J, with 13 bases between. Germline V lookup: CDR1 SGHKS, CDR2 YYEKEE (reference sequence). This CDR3 is built from 15 residues. CDR3 in DNA: TGTGCCAGCAGCCCCTATGGGGACATGAACACTGAAGCTTTCTTT. It codes for CASSPYGDMNTEAFF.

This clone was observed a handful of times. The chain is built from TRBV6-5 and TRBJ2-2; a weak D match, TRBD1 (6 bases). The V gene's germline CDR1 is MNHEY and CDR2 SVGAGI. CDR3 size: 13 residues. Trimming removed 8 bases at V and 4 bases at J, with 11 bases between. The CDR3 sequence is CASGRTVTGELFF. The CDR3 nucleotides read TGTGCCAGCGGACGGACAGTCACCGGGGAGCTGTTTTTT.

V usage is TRBV5-1 and J usage is TRBJ2-2; 7 bases map to TRBD1. Germline V lookup: CDR1 SGHRS, CDR2 YFSETQ. V was clipped by 4 bases and J by 4 bases; unmatched bases: 7. There are 15 residues in the CDR3. In nucleotides, the CDR3 is TGCGCCAGCAGCGACCGGACAGGACCCACCGGGGAGCTGTTTTTT. Translated, it gives CASSDRTGPTGELFF.

The chain has TRBV10-1 and TRBJ2-1; the match to TRBD2 covers 12 bases. V shed 5 bases, J shed 9 bases, and the junction held 2 bases outside the gene matches. The CDR3 runs 13 residues. CDR1 is WNHNN and CDR2 is SYGVQD in the germline V gene (reference sequence). CDR3 nucleotide sequence: TGCGCCAGCAGTCTAGCGGGAGGGGCTGAGCAGTTCTTC. Amino acids: CASSLAGGAEQFF.

The chain combines TRBV11-3 with TRBJ2-1; 10 positions match TRBD2. The V gene end was trimmed by 5 bases and the J gene end by 5 bases; junction bases not matched to a gene: 9. The germline gives CDR1 SGHNT, CDR2 YENEEA. This CDR3 spans 16 amino acids. This chain's CDR3 is CASSHPLAGEHNEQFF. The CDR3 nucleotides read TGTGCCAGCAGCCATCCCCTAGCGGGAGAACACAATGAGCAGTTCTTC.